These T cell receptor beta chains were read from a single sample in a study of cytomegalovirus exposure and HLA in healthy donors. Data came from immunoSEQ multiplex PCR; TCRdb stores just in-frame clones and leaves some out. The sample includes about 130,000 clones, nearly 90% of them seen just once. The sample taken for sequencing was PBMCs. The receptors were sampled from a woman between 18 and 30 years old in good health and CMV-seropositive. Each CDR3 is given with its conserved first and last residue. Each record gives: J gene, V gene, CDR3 protein.

TRBJ2-1 | TRBV30 | CAWSVGGGLYNEQFF
TRBJ1-3 | TRBV6-5 | CASTPGPEGSTIYF
TRBJ1-3 | TRBV7-2 | CASSHVWRNTIYF
TRBJ1-2 | TRBV20-1 | CSAREGYGYTF
TRBJ1-2 | TRBV7-8 | CASSPGTGKGGGYTF
TRBJ1-2 | TRBV30 | CASSRDRKANYGYTF
TRBJ2-1 | TRBV19 | CASSKRSGGAGYNEQFF
TRBJ2-2 | TRBV2 | CASSPTVLNTGELFF
TRBJ1-6 | TRBV13 | CASSAAGDSPLHF
TRBJ1-3 | TRBV18 | CASSLMGEASGNTIYF
TRBJ2-3 | TRBV27 | CASRGQGLAGGLDTQYF
TRBJ1-5 | TRBV28 | CASSPTGYSNQPQHF
TRBJ2-3 | TRBV5-1 | CASSLAAGMVADTQYF
TRBJ1-2 | TRBV6-5 | CASTPTAYSGYTF
TRBJ1-2 | TRBV5-4 | CASSQDFPNGGYTF
TRBJ1-2 | TRBV7-9 | CASSLGAGLSYTF
TRBJ1-1 | TRBV7-9 | CASSLGRGEAFF
TRBJ2-3 | TRBV11-2 | CASSLGQPSTDTQYF
TRBJ2-1 | TRBV19 | CATEGQGYNEQFF
TRBJ1-5 | TRBV28 | CASSLYGEQDSNQPQHF
TRBJ1-1 | TRBV9 | CASSQTGGLAEAFF
TRBJ2-7 | TRBV18 | CASSPQQGFYEQYF
TRBJ2-3 | TRBV18 | CASSGQGLDTQYF
TRBJ2-7 | TRBV6-5 | CASSGLAGEQYF
TRBJ2-5 | TRBV4-2 | CASSPWTSGGHTLQETQYF
TRBJ1-6 | TRBV28 | CASSPGQPSSPLHF
TRBJ2-3 | TRBV18 | CASSPLASADTQYF
TRBJ2-5 | TRBV10-3 | CAISSSGGNQETQYF
TRBJ2-7 | TRBV6-5 | CASSYIPLGDYEQYF
TRBJ1-2 | TRBV28 | CASSFTGGYGYTF
TRBJ2-1 | TRBV9 | CASSPHPDTYNEQFF
TRBJ2-2 | TRBV7-3 | CASSPLGGGYNTGELFF
TRBJ2-2 | TRBV5-1 | CASSPGGVANTGELFF
TRBJ2-7 | TRBV6-5 | CASSPARGGSYEQYF
TRBJ2-3 | TRBV6-5 | CASSYGSGVGGDTQYF
TRBJ2-7 | TRBV28 | CASSPPGGRVGEQYF
TRBJ1-1 | TRBV5-6 | CASSVYNTEAFF
TRBJ2-7 | TRBV6-5 | CASSYSSGAVYEQYF
TRBJ2-4 | TRBV6-1 | CASSFSVLAKNIQYF
TRBJ2-1 | TRBV27 | CASSLSGGGGQGEQFF
TRBJ2-7 | TRBV7-8 | CASSLDRAGGSSYEQYF
TRBJ1-1 | TRBV6-1 | CASSEQGQGAMNEAFF
TRBJ2-2 | TRBV11-2 | CASSLSGSNTGELFF
TRBJ2-3 | TRBV18 | CASSRTSSQGLDTQYF
TRBJ2-3 | TRBV7-6 | CASSPRVPSGGGYTQYF
TRBJ2-1 | TRBV6-6 | CASSGTSIDEQFF
TRBJ2-6 | TRBV7-8 | CASSLEHGVSGANVLTF
TRBJ2-5 | TRBV7-6 | CASSSRVASVKTQYF
TRBJ2-1 | TRBV2 | CASNLLLAGVDEQFF
TRBJ2-5 | TRBV9 | CASSVGGVAGGLQETQYF
TRBJ1-1 | TRBV13 | CASRYRGEDTEAFF
TRBJ1-4 | TRBV28 | CASRGLGGWANEKLFF
TRBJ1-1 | TRBV5-1 | CASSEGQRNTEAFF
TRBJ1-2 | TRBV19 | CASSRTGTDGYTF
TRBJ1-5 | TRBV4-3 | CASSQGYSSGGDQPQHF
TRBJ2-5 | TRBV6-6 | CASSYRDTRETQYF
TRBJ1-6 | TRBV7-3 | CASSLQGRNNSPLHF
TRBJ2-7 | TRBV10-1 | CASSDIQTGNAYEQYF
TRBJ1-4 | TRBV6-6 | CASIGVSSEKLFF
TRBJ2-2 | TRBV7-3 | CASKAGSNTGELFF